The entry that follows covers one TCR beta chain sequence. Its antigen remains unknown. This entry is derived from a study of cytomegalovirus exposure and HLA in healthy donors. Whole-study results and caveats: In an earlier analysis, productive rearrangement rates for most beta V segments clustered near 87% or 30%. In a later analysis, a missense DCLRE1C variant was linked to TCR beta V- and J-gene trimming.

The CDR3 runs to 17 residues. With 3 bases clipped from V and 3 bases from J, the junction kept 8 bases outside the gene matches. Germline V gives CDR1 SGHNT, CDR2 YYREEE (reference sequence). The PCR used 60 Vbeta and 13 Jbeta primers. Clones were sequenced by immunoSEQ multiplex PCR, and TCRdb holds only the in-frame ones, with some missing. The sample holds about 180,000 clones, over 75% seen once. The TCR originated in a woman between 45 and 65 years old in good health and CMV-seronegative. The material sequenced was PBMCs. This chain connects TRBV5-4 to TRBJ2-2; 10 bases agree with TRBD2. CDR3 residues: CASSSRLAGDHTGELFF. The CDR3 nucleotides are TGTGCCAGCAGCTCCCGCCTAGCGGGAGATCACACCGGGGAGCTGTTTTTT.